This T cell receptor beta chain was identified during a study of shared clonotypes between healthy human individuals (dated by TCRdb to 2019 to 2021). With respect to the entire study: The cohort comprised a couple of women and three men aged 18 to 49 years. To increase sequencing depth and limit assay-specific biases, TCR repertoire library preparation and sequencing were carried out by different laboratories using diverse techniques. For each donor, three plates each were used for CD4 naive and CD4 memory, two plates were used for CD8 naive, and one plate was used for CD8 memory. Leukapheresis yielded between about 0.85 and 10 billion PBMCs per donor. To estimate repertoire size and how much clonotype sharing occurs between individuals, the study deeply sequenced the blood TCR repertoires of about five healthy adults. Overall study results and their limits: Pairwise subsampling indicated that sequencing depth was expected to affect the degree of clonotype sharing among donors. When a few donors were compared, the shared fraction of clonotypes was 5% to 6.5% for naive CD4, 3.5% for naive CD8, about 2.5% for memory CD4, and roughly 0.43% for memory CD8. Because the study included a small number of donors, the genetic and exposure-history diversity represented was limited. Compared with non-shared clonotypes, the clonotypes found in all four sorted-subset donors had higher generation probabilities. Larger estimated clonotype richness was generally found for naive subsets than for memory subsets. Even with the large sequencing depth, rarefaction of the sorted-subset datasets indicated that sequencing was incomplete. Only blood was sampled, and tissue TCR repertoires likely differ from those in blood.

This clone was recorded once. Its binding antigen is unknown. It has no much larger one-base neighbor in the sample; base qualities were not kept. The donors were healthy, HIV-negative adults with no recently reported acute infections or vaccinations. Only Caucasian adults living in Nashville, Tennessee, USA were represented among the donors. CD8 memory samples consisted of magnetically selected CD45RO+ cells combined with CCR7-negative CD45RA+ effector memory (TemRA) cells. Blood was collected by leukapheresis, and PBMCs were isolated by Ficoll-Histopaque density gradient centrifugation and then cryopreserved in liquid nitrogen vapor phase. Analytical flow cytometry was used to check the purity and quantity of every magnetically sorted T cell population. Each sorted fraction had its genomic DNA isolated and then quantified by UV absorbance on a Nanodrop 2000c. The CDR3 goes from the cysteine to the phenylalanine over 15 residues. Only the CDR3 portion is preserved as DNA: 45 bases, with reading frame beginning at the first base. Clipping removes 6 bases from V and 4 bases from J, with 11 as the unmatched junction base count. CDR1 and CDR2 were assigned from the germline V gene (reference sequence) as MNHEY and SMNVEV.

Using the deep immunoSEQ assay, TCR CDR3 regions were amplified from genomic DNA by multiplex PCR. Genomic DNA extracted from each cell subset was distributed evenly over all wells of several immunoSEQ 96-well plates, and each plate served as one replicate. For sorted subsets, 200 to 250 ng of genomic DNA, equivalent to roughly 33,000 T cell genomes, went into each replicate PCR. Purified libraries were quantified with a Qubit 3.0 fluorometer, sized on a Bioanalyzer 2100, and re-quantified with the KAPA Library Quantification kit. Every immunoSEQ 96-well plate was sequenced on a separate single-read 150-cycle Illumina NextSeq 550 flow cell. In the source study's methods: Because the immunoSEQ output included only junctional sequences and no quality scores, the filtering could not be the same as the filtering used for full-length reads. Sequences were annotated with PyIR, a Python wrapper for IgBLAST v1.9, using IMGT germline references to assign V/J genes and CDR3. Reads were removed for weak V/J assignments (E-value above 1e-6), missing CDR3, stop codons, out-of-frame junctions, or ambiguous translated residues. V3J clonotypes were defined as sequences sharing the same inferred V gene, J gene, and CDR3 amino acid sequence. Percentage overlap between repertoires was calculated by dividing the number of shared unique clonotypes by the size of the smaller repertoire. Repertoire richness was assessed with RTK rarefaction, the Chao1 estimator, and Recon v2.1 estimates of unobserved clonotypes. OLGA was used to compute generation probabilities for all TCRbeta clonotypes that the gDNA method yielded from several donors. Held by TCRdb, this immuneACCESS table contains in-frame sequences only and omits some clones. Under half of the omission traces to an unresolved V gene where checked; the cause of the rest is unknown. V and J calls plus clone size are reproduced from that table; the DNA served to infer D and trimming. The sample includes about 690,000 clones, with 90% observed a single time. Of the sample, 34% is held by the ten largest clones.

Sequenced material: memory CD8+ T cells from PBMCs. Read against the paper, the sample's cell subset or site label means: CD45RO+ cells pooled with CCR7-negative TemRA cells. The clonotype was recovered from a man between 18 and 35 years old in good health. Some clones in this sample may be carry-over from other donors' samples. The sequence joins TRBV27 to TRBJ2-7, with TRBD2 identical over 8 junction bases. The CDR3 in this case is CASRLAEAGVYEQYF. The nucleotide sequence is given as TGTGCCAGCAGGCTGGCAGAAGCGGGAGTATACGAGCAGTACTTC.